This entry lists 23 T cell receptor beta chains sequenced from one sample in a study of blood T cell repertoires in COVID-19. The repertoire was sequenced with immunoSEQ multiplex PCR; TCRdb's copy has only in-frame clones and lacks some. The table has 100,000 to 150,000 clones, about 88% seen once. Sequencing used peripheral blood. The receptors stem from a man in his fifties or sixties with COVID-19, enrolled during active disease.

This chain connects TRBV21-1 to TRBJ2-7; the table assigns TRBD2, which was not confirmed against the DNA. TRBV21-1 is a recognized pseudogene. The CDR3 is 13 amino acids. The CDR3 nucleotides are TGTGCCAGCAGCAAAGCCGGGGGTTGCGAGCAGTACTTC. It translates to CASSKAGGCEQYF.

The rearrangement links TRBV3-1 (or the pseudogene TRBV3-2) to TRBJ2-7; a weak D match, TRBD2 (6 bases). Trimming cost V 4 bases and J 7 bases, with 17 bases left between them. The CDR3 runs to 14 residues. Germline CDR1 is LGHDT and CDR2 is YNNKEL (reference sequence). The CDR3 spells CASSPLGGSEEQYF. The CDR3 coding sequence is TGTGCCAGCAGCCCCCTTGGGGGGTCGGAAGAGCAGTACTTC.

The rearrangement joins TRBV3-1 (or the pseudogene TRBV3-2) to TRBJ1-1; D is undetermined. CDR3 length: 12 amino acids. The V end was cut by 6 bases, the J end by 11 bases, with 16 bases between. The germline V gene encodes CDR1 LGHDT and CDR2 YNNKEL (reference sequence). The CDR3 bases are TGTGCCAGCAGACTGGGCGAAGGTAGGGCTTTCTTT. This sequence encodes CASRLGEGRAFF.

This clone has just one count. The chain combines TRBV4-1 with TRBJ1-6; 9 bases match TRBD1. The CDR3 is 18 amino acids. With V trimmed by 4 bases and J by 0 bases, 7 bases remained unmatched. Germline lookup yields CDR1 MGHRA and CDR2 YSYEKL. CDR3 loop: CASSLRDRVLSYNSPLHF. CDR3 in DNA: TGCGCCAGCAGCCTCCGGGACAGGGTCCTCTCCTATAATTCACCCCTCCACTTT.

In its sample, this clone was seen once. This chain's CDR3 is CASSPSETQYF. The CDR3 coding sequence is TGTGCCAGCAGCCCTAGCGAGACCCAGTACTTC. The rearrangement uses TRBV11-2 and TRBJ2-5, with D possibly TRBD2 on 5 matching bases. V lost 5 bases and J lost 5, with 6 bases in between. The germline gives CDR1 SGHAT, CDR2 FQNNGV. The CDR3 contains 11 residues.

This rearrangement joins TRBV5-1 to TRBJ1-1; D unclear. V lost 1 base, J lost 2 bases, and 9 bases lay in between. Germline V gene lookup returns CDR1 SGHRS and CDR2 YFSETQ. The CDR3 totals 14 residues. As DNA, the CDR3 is TGCGCCAGCAGCTTGTCATCGGTCAACACTGAAGCTTTCTTT. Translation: CASSLSSVNTEAFF.

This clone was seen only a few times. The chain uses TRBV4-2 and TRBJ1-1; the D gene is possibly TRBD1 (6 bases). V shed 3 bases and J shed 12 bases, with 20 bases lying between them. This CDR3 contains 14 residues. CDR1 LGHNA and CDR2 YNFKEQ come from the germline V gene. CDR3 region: CASSQVWDIHNPFF. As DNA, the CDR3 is TGTGCCAGCAGCCAGGTCTGGGACATTCATAACCCTTTCTTT.

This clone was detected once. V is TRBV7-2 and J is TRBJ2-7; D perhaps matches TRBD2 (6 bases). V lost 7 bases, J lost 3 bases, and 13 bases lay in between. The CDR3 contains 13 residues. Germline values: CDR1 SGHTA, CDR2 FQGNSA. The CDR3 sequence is CASKGLEGYEQYF. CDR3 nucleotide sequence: TGTGCCAGCAAAGGGTTGGAGGGCTACGAGCAGTACTTC.

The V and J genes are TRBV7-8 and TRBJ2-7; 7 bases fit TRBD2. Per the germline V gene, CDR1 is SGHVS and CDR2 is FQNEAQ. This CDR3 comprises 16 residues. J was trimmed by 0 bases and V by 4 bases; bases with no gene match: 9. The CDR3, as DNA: TGTGCCAGCAGCTCATACACTAGCGAAACCTCCTACGAGCAGTACTTC. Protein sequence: CASSSYTSETSYEQYF. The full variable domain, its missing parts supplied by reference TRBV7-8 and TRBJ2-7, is GAGVSQSPRYKVAKRGQDVALRCDPISGHVSLFWYQQALGQGPEFLTYFQNEAQLDKSGLPSDRFFAERPEGSVSTLKIQRTQQEDSAVYLCASSSYTSETSYEQYFGPGTRLTVT.

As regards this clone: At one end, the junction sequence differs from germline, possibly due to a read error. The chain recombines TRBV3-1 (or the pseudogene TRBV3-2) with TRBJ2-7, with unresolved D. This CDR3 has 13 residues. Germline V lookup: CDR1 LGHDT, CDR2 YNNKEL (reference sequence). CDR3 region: CASSPGGTYKQYF. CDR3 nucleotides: TGTGCCAGCTCCCCCGGCGGTACCTACAAGCAGTACTTC.

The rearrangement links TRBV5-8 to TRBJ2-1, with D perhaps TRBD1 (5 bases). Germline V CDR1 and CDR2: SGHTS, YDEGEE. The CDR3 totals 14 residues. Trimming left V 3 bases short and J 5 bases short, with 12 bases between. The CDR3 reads CASSSGQINNEQFF. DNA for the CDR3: TGTGCCAGCAGCTCCGGACAAATCAACAATGAGCAGTTCTTC.

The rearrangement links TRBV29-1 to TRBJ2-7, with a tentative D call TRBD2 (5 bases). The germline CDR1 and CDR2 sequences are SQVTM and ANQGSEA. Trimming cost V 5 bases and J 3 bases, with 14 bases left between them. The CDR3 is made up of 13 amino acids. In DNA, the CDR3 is TGCAGCGTTCGGGGTTTAGAGGGCTACGAGCAGTACTTC. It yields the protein CSVRGLEGYEQYF.

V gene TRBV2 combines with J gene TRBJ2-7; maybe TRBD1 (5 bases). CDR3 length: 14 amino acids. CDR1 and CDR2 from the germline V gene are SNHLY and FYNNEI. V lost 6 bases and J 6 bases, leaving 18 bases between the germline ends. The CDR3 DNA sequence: TGTGCCAGCAGCTTAGACAGCGAACCTGGCGAGCAGTACTTC. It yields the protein CASSLDSEPGEQYF.

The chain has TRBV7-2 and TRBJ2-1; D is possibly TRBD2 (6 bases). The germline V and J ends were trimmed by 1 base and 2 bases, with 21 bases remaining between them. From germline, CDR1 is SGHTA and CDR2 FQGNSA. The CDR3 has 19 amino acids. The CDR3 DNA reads TGTGCCAGCAGCTTAGTCGGCGGGGAGACGATCCTCCCCTACAATGAGCAGTTCTTC. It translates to CASSLVGGETILPYNEQFF.

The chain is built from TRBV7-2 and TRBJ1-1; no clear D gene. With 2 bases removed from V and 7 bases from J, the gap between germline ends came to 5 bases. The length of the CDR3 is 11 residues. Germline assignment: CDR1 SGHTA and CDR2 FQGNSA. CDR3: CASSLIVEAFF. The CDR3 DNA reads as TGTGCCAGCAGCTTAATCGTTGAAGCTTTCTTT.

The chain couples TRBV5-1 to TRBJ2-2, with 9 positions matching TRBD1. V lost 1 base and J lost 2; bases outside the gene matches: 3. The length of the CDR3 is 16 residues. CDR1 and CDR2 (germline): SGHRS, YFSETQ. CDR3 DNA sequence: TGCGCCAGCAGCTTGCGGACAGGGGCAAACACCGGGGAGCTGTTTTTT. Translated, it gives CASSLRTGANTGELFF. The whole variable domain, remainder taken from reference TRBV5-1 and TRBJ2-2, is KAGVTQTPRYLIKTRGQQVTLSCSPISGHRSVSWYQQTPGQGLQFLFEYFSETQRNKGNFPGRFSGRQFSNSRSEMNVSTLELGDSALYLCASSLRTGANTGELFFGEGSRLTVL.

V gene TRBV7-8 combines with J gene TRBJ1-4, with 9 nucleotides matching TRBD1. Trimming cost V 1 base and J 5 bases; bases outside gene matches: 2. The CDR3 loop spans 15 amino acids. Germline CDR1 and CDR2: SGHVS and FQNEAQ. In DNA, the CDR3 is TGTGCCAGCAGCTTAGTGACAGGGGGGAATGAAAAACTGTTTTTT. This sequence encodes CASSLVTGGNEKLFF.

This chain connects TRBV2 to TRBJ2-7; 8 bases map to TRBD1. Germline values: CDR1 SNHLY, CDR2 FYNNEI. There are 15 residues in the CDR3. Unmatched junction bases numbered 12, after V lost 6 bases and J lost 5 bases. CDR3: CASSPGGQESNEQYF. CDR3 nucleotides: TGTGCCAGCAGCCCCGGGGGACAGGAATCCAACGAGCAGTACTTC.

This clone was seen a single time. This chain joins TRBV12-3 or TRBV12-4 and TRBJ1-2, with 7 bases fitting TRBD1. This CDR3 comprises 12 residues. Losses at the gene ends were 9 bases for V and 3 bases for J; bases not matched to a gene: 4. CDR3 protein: CASFDRDYGYTF. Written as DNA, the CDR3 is TGTGCCAGTTTCGACAGGGACTATGGCTACACCTTC.

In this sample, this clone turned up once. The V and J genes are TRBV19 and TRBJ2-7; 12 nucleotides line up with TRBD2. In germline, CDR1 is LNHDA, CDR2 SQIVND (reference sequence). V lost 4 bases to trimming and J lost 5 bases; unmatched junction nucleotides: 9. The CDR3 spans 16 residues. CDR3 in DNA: TGTGCCAGTAGTAAGGCTAGCGGGAGGGCCAACAACGAGCAGTACTTC. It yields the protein CASSKASGRANNEQYF.

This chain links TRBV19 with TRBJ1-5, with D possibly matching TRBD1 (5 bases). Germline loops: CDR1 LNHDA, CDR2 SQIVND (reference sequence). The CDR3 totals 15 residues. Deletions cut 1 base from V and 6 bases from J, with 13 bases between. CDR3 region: CASSIGQGGGQPQHF. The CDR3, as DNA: TGTGCCAGTAGTATAGGCCAGGGTGGCGGTCAGCCCCAGCATTTT.

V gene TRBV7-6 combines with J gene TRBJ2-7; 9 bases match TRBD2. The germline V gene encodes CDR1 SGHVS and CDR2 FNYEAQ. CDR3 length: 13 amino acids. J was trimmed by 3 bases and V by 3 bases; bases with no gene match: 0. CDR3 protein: CASSLTSGYEQYF. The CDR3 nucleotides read TGTGCCAGCAGCTTGACTAGCGGCTACGAGCAGTACTTC.

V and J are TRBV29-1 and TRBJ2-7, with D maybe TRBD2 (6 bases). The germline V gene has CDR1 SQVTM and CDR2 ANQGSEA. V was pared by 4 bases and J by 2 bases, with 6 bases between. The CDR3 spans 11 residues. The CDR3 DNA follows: TGCAGCGTTGGGACTACCTACGAGCAGTACTTC. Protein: CSVGTTYEQYF.